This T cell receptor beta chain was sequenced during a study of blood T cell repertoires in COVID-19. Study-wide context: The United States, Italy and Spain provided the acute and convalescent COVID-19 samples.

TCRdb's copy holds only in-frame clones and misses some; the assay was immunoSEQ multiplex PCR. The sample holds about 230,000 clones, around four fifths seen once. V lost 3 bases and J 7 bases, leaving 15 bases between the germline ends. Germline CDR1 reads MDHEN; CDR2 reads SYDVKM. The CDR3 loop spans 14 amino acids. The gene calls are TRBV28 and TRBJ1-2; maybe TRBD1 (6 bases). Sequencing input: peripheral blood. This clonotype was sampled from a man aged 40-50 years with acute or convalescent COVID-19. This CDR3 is CASSFPGVLGGYTF. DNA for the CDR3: TGTGCCAGCAGTTTCCCAGGGGTTTTAGGTGGCTACACCTTC.